This T cell receptor beta chain was sequenced for a study of shared clonotypes between healthy human individuals. Generated by immunoSEQ multiplex PCR, the TCRdb table keeps only in-frame clones and is missing some. Among 150,000 to 200,000 clones, about 93% were seen once, and the ten largest hold around 0.072%. The clonotype was recovered from a woman in her 30s in good health. The sample consisted of naive CD4+ T cells sorted from blood. Subset denoted: CD45RA+ positively selected.

CDR3 in amino acids: CASSETAMGLYEQYF. CDR3 nucleotide sequence: TGTGCCAGCAGTGAGACAGCAATGGGACTCTACGAGCAGTACTTC. This sequence joins TRBV28 and TRBJ2-7; maybe TRBD2 (6 bases). Germline V gives CDR1 MDHEN, CDR2 SYDVKM. The CDR3 is 15 amino acids. Trimming removed 5 bases from V and 3 bases from J, with 17 bases in between.